Each of the 8 T cell receptor beta chains below was sequenced from the same sample in a study of T cells after posttransplantation cyclophosphamide. Clones were sequenced by immunoSEQ multiplex PCR, and TCRdb holds only the in-frame ones, with some missing. The sample records fewer than 55,000 clones, under 95% being singletons. Sequencing input: PBMCs. The source is a woman aged 30 to 39 in good health and a related stem cell transplant donor.

The chain joins TRBV19 to TRBJ2-7, with TRBD1 identical over 7 bases. Germline V gene data show CDR1 as LNHDA and CDR2 as SQIVND (reference sequence). The ends lost 6 bases at V and 3 bases at J; junction bases unmatched: 5. The CDR3 is 13 residues long. CDR3 sequence (DNA): TGTGCCAGTAGGGACAGGAGAAACTACGAGCAGTACTTC. Encoded protein: CASRDRRNYEQYF.

The chain carries TRBV28 and TRBJ1-2, with D unclear. This CDR3 has 12 amino acids. Germline CDR1 is MDHEN and CDR2 is SYDVKM. V lost 7 bases to trimming and J lost 5 bases, with 11 bases between them. DNA for the CDR3: TGTGCCAGCACCCCACGAGGGTATGGCTACACCTTC. It codes for CASTPRGYGYTF.

The chain combines TRBV6-1 with TRBJ1-6; 7 bases are shared with TRBD1. There are 15 residues in the CDR3. V lost 2 bases to trimming and J lost 9 bases; unmatched junction nucleotides: 7. The germline CDR1 and CDR2 sequences are MNHNS and SASEGT. CDR3 residues: CASSELQTGFSPLHF. The CDR3 DNA is TGTGCCAGCAGTGAACTTCAGACAGGGTTTTCACCCCTCCACTTT.

This clone appeared a single time. The chain uses TRBV5-1 and TRBJ2-3, with a possible D match to TRBD1 (6 bases). Germline lookup yields CDR1 SGHRS and CDR2 YFSETQ. The CDR3 runs 15 residues. The V end lost 0 bases, the J end lost 6 bases, and 14 bases lay between the germline ends. The CDR3 nucleotides are TGCGCCAGCAGCTTGGCGAATGCAGGGGTGGATACGCAGTATTTT. Its translation is CASSLANAGVDTQYF.

The chain recombines TRBV2 with TRBJ1-3; TRBD1 matches at 8 bases. This CDR3 contains 14 residues. CDR1 and CDR2 from the germline V gene are SNHLY and FYNNEI. The trim removed 7 bases at V and 2 bases at J, leaving 4 bases unmatched. The CDR3 loop is CASIMDRAGNTIYF. DNA for the CDR3: TGTGCCAGCATTATGGACAGGGCTGGAAACACCATATATTTT.

This chain connects TRBV7-2 to TRBJ2-1; 7 nucleotides line up with TRBD1. CDR1 SGHTA and CDR2 FQGNSA come from the germline V gene. With 5 bases clipped from V and 6 bases from J, the junction kept 7 bases outside the gene matches. The length of the CDR3 is 14 residues. The CDR3 DNA follows: TGTGCCAGCAGCGAGGGACAGCCGGGCAATGAGCAGTTCTTC. As protein: CASSEGQPGNEQFF.

The V call is TRBV11-1, the J call TRBJ1-1; 8 bases line up with TRBD1. V gave up 8 bases and J gave up 1 base; unmatched junction bases: 6. This CDR3 comprises 14 residues. Germline assignment: CDR1 SGHAT and CDR2 FQDESV (reference sequence). As DNA, the CDR3 is TGTGCCAGCGGGGTAGACAGGGGGAACACTGAAGCTTTCTTT. Amino acid sequence: CASGVDRGNTEAFF.

The chain joins TRBV4-3 to TRBJ1-3; 8 nucleotides agree with TRBD1. The V gene's germline CDR1 is LGHNA and CDR2 YSLEER. V lost 1 base and J lost 0; bases outside the gene matches: 2. The CDR3 is 16 residues long. The CDR3 nucleotides are TGCGCCAGCAGCCAAGGGACAGGGTCCTCTGGAAACACCATATATTTT. This encodes CASSQGTGSSGNTIYF.